The next 15 T cell receptor beta chains were all read from a single sample in a study of blood T cell repertoires in COVID-19. TCRdb's copy holds only in-frame clones and misses some; the assay was immunoSEQ multiplex PCR. The sample holds some 200,000 clones; about four fifths are singletons and the top ten take approximately 7.6%. Sequences were obtained from PBMCs or T cells enriched from blood (not recorded which). The receptors were sampled from a man in his forties or fifties who had recovered from COVID-19.

This sequence joins TRBV30 and TRBJ2-1; a possible D gene is TRBD2 (7 bases). CDR3 size: 16 residues. Germline V gene sequence: CDR1 GTSNPN, CDR2 SVGIG (reference sequence). V was shortened by 3 bases and J by 4 bases, with 19 bases between the two germline ends. CDR3 bases: TGTGCCTGGAGCCGAACTGGGCGGGGGCTTTACAATGAGCAGTTCTTC. Protein: CAWSRTGRGLYNEQFF.

The V call is TRBV4-3, the J call TRBJ1-1, with D possibly matching TRBD1 (5 bases). The CDR3 runs 15 residues. The V end lost 4 bases, the J end lost 5 bases, and 17 bases lay between the germline ends. Germline values: CDR1 LGHNA, CDR2 YSLEER. The CDR3: CASSPRAGDATEAFF. CDR3 coding DNA: TGCGCCAGCAGCCCCAGAGCGGGGGATGCGACTGAAGCTTTCTTT.

This clone was observed a single time. The chain employs TRBV6-5 and TRBJ1-1; possibly TRBD1 for D (6 bases). Germline V lookup: CDR1 MNHEY, CDR2 SVGAGI. This CDR3 contains 14 residues. Trimming cost V 6 bases and J 1 base, with 12 bases left between them. CDR3 DNA sequence: TGTGCCAGCAGCCTCGGGGGGGCGAACACTGAAGCTTTCTTT. This encodes CASSLGGANTEAFF.

This chain uses TRBV9 with TRBJ2-3, with TRBD2 matching 11 bases. In germline, CDR1 is SGDLS, CDR2 YYNGEE. The junction had 8 bases not matched to a gene; V was cut back by 4 bases and J by 1 base. The CDR3 loop spans 17 amino acids. CDR3 sequence (DNA): TGTGCCAGCAGCCCTTCCCTAGCGGGGGGCGGCACAGATACGCAGTATTTT. Protein product: CASSPSLAGGGTDTQYF.

The chain carries TRBV5-1 and TRBJ1-6; D is ambiguous. V was pared by 4 bases and J by 7 bases, with 15 bases between. This CDR3 has 15 residues. CDR1 is SGHRS and CDR2 is YFSETQ in the germline V gene. The CDR3 nucleotides are TGCGCCAGCAGCCCAAGACCTGAACAGAATTCACCCCTCCACTTT. Translation gives CASSPRPEQNSPLHF.

The rearrangement joins TRBV3-1 (or the pseudogene TRBV3-2) to TRBJ1-6; no definite D call. Germline-derived CDR1 and CDR2 are LGHDT and YNNKEL (reference sequence). This CDR3 comprises 15 residues. With 1 base removed from V and 4 bases from J, the gap between germline ends came to 8 bases. In DNA, the CDR3 is TGTGCCAGCAGCCAAGGGGCCTATTATAATTCACCCCTCCACTTT. This sequence encodes CASSQGAYYNSPLHF.

V and J are TRBV15 and TRBJ2-1, with 10 nucleotides matching TRBD1. The CDR3 extends over 16 amino acids. Germline V gene sequence: CDR1 LNHNV, CDR2 YYDKDF (reference sequence). With V trimmed by 3 bases and J by 2 bases, 4 bases remained unmatched. CDR3 in DNA: TGTGCCACCAGCAGGGACAGGGGGGTGGCCTACAATGAGCAGTTCTTC. This sequence encodes CATSRDRGVAYNEQFF.

V usage is TRBV27 and J usage is TRBJ2-7; 7 bases fit TRBD2. Looked up from germline, CDR1 is MNHEY and CDR2 is SMNVEV (reference sequence). The CDR3 contains 14 residues. After removal of 3 bases from V and 5 bases from J, the junction contained 7 bases not matched to a gene. CDR3 residues: CASSFLGRGHEQYF. CDR3 nucleotides: TGTGCCAGCAGTTTTCTGGGGAGGGGCCACGAGCAGTACTTC.

The chain joins TRBV4-1 to TRBJ1-5; a possible D gene is TRBD1 (6 bases). The V end was cut by 2 bases, the J end by 9 bases, with 17 bases between. Germline values: CDR1 MGHRA, CDR2 YSYEKL. The CDR3 loop spans 15 amino acids. This chain's CDR3 is CASSQMGGGHLPQHF. In nucleotides, the CDR3 is TGCGCCAGCAGCCAAATGGGCGGGGGCCATCTGCCCCAGCATTTT.

The genes are TRBV4-2 and TRBJ1-4; TRBD1 matches at 8 bases. Germline V gene sequence: CDR1 LGHNA, CDR2 YNFKEQ. The CDR3 extends over 17 amino acids. The J segment lost 8 bases and the V segment lost 1 base, leaving 12 bases of the junction unmatched. The CDR3 coding sequence is TGTGCCAGCAGCCAAGTTTATGTGGCAGGGGGCAGGGAAAAACTGTTTTTT. Protein sequence: CASSQVYVAGGREKLFF.

The CDR3: CASRGQSNTGELFF. The CDR3 DNA reads TGTGCCAGCAGGGGACAGTCGAACACCGGGGAGCTGTTTTTT. The chain recombines TRBV6-6 with TRBJ2-2; TRBD1 agrees at 7 bases. This CDR3 contains 14 residues. Germline trimming cut 6 bases from V and 0 bases from J; bases unmatched to any gene: 1. Per germline, CDR1 MNHNY and CDR2 SVGAGI (reference sequence).

The chain recombines TRBV6-6 with TRBJ1-4; D unresolved. V gave up 6 bases and J gave up 4 bases, with 12 bases separating them. The CDR3 is 14 amino acids. The germline V gene has CDR1 MNHNY and CDR2 SVGAGI (reference sequence). This chain's CDR3 is CASSRTGVNEKLFF. The DNA of the CDR3 is TGTGCCAGCAGCAGGACGGGAGTTAATGAAAAACTGTTTTTT.

V is TRBV27 and J is TRBJ1-4, with 7 bases identical to TRBD1. This CDR3 comprises 15 residues. Germline trimming cut 5 bases from V and 6 bases from J; bases unmatched to any gene: 9. Germline loops: CDR1 MNHEY, CDR2 SMNVEV (reference sequence). The CDR3 nucleotides are TGTGCCAGCAGTGAAAGGGGGCGTCGGGATGAAAAACTGTTTTTT. This sequence encodes CASSERGRRDEKLFF.

The V call is TRBV7-2, the J call TRBJ1-2, with no clear D. The V gene's germline CDR1 is SGHTA and CDR2 FQGNSA. Deletions cut 3 bases from V and 7 bases from J, with 15 bases between. CDR3 length: 14 residues. CDR3 in DNA: TGTGCCAGCAGCTTGGATCGGGGTCGGTCTGGCTACACCTTC. It is translated as CASSLDRGRSGYTF. Based on the CDR3 plus reference TRBV7-2 and TRBJ1-2, the full variable domain is GAGVSQSPSNKVTEKGKDVELRCDPISGHTALYWYRQSLGQGLEFLIYFQGNSAPDKSGLPSDRFSAERTGGSVSTLTIQRTQQEDSAVYLCASSLDRGRSGYTFGSGTRLTVV.

The V gene is TRBV25-1, the J gene TRBJ1-6; 7 positions agree with TRBD1. The germline gives CDR1 MGHDK, CDR2 SYGVNS. This CDR3 comprises 15 residues. V gave up 3 bases and J gave up 3 bases; unmatched junction bases: 2. Written as DNA, the CDR3 is TGTGCCAGCAGTGAGGGACAGCTCTATAATTCACCCCTCCACTTT. This sequence encodes CASSEGQLYNSPLHF.